A selection of T cell receptor beta chains follows, all from one sample in a study of cytomegalovirus exposure and HLA in healthy donors. Measured with immunoSEQ multiplex PCR; TCRdb has only the in-frame clones, and not every one. The sample records roughly 120,000 clones, more than 65% being singletons. Input material: PBMCs. Receptors were obtained from a woman younger than 35 in good health and CMV-seropositive. Both conserved end residues are part of each CDR3. A D gene is named only where the DNA matches it firmly. The size field is filled for only some rows; it gives once, few, many or a size class.

clone_size: once; d_call: -; j_call: TRBJ1-1; v_call: TRBV6-6; cdr3_nt: TGTGCCAGCAGTGGGGGGACCGGGAACACTGAAGCTTTCTTT; cdr3_aa: CASSGGTGNTEAFF
clone_size: -; d_call: -; j_call: TRBJ2-1; v_call: TRBV9; cdr3_nt: TGTGCCAGCAGCGTAGACAGGGCCGCCTACAATGAGCAGTTCTTC; cdr3_aa: CASSVDRAAYNEQFF
clone_size: -; d_call: -; j_call: TRBJ2-3; v_call: TRBV7-6; cdr3_nt: TGTGCCAGCAGCTTAAACGGAGTCACAGATACGCAGTATTTT; cdr3_aa: CASSLNGVTDTQYF
clone_size: -; d_call: -; j_call: TRBJ2-7; v_call: TRBV13; cdr3_nt: TGTGCCAGCAGCTTGGGCAGGGGCTCCTACGAGCAGTACTTC; cdr3_aa: CASSLGRGSYEQYF
clone_size: -; d_call: TRBD1; j_call: TRBJ2-1; v_call: TRBV6-1; cdr3_nt: TGTGCCAGCAGTGAGAAAGACAGGGGAAGCTCCTACAATGAGCAGTTCTTC; cdr3_aa: CASSEKDRGSSYNEQFF
clone_size: -; d_call: TRBD1; j_call: TRBJ2-7; v_call: TRBV19; cdr3_nt: TGTGCCAGTAGTATGGGGGACAGGGGGAACGGTGACGAGCAGTACTTC; cdr3_aa: CASSMGDRGNGDEQYF
clone_size: -; d_call: TRBD1; j_call: TRBJ1-6; v_call: TRBV28; cdr3_nt: TGTGCCAGCAGTTTAATCGGGACAGGGAGGAATTCACCCCTCCACTTT; cdr3_aa: CASSLIGTGRNSPLHF
clone_size: -; d_call: -; j_call: TRBJ2-7; v_call: TRBV7-9; cdr3_nt: TGTTCCAGCAGCTTTTCGTCCTACGAGCAGTACTTC; cdr3_aa: CSSSFSSYEQYF
clone_size: -; d_call: -; j_call: TRBJ1-4; v_call: TRBV6-1; cdr3_nt: TGTGCCAGCAGTCGTTCTATTGAGTCTAATGAAAAACTGTTTTTT; cdr3_aa: CASSRSIESNEKLFF
clone_size: -; d_call: -; j_call: TRBJ1-5; v_call: TRBV19; cdr3_nt: TGTGCCAGTAGTAGCCGGTTGATGGGCAATCAGCCCCAGCATTTT; cdr3_aa: CASSSRLMGNQPQHF
clone_size: -; d_call: -; j_call: TRBJ2-5; v_call: TRBV5-4; cdr3_nt: TGTGCCAGCAGCCGGGAGTTACAAGAGACCCAGTACTTC; cdr3_aa: CASSRELQETQYF
clone_size: -; d_call: -; j_call: TRBJ2-5; v_call: TRBV7-2; cdr3_nt: TGTGCCAGCAGCCTATTTCCGGGAGAGACCCAGTACTTC; cdr3_aa: CASSLFPGETQYF
clone_size: -; d_call: -; j_call: TRBJ2-3; v_call: TRBV13; cdr3_nt: TGTGCCAGCAGCACCGCCCGCTGGGCACAGGCTACGCAGTATTTT; cdr3_aa: CASSTARWAQATQYF
clone_size: -; d_call: TRBD1; j_call: TRBJ1-1; v_call: TRBV29-1; cdr3_nt: TGCAGCGCCTCCGGGACAGGGACCACTGAAGCTTTCTTT; cdr3_aa: CSASGTGTTEAFF
clone_size: once; d_call: -; j_call: TRBJ1-6; v_call: TRBV5-1; cdr3_nt: TGCGCCAGCAGTTCCCCGGGGGGAGGTGGCCTCCACTTT; cdr3_aa: CASSSPGGGGLHF
clone_size: few; d_call: TRBD2; j_call: TRBJ2-1; v_call: TRBV10-3; cdr3_nt: TGTGCCATCATCCCTACCGGACTAGCGGGGGCCAGCTCCTACAATGAGCAGTTCTTC; cdr3_aa: CAIIPTGLAGASSYNEQFF
clone_size: -; d_call: -; j_call: TRBJ1-3; v_call: TRBV7-9; cdr3_nt: TGTGCCAGCAGCTTAAATACAGGGACTGGAAACACCATATATTTT; cdr3_aa: CASSLNTGTGNTIYF
clone_size: -; d_call: TRBD2; j_call: TRBJ2-1; v_call: TRBV27; cdr3_nt: TGTGCCAGCAGTTTAGTAGCGGGGGAGATACCCTACAATGAGCAGTTCTTC; cdr3_aa: CASSLVAGEIPYNEQFF
clone_size: -; d_call: -; j_call: TRBJ2-1; v_call: TRBV5-4; cdr3_nt: TGTGCCAGCAGCCTCTTCACCCTCGGTGAGCAGTTCTTC; cdr3_aa: CASSLFTLGEQFF
clone_size: once; d_call: TRBD1; j_call: TRBJ1-2; v_call: TRBV5-4; cdr3_nt: TGTGCCAGCAGGCTCTGGGGGACAGGGGATGGCTACACCTTC; cdr3_aa: CASRLWGTGDGYTF
clone_size: -; d_call: TRBD2; j_call: TRBJ2-5; v_call: TRBV5-1; cdr3_nt: TGCGCCAGCAGCTTGGGGACTAGCGGGGCCCAAGAGACCCAGTACTTC; cdr3_aa: CASSLGTSGAQETQYF
clone_size: -; d_call: -; j_call: TRBJ2-1; v_call: TRBV5-4; cdr3_nt: TGTGCCAGCAGATTACTAGGCTCCTCCTACAATGAGCAGTTCTTC; cdr3_aa: CASRLLGSSYNEQFF
clone_size: -; d_call: -; j_call: TRBJ2-1; v_call: TRBV9; cdr3_nt: TGTGCCAGCAGCGTAGATCTCAATGAGCAGTTCTTC; cdr3_aa: CASSVDLNEQFF
clone_size: -; d_call: TRBD1; j_call: TRBJ1-5; v_call: TRBV4-1; cdr3_nt: TGCGCCAGCAGCCAAGTACAGGGGGCATATCAGCCCCAGCATTTT; cdr3_aa: CASSQVQGAYQPQHF
clone_size: -; d_call: -; j_call: TRBJ1-3; v_call: TRBV2; cdr3_nt: TGTGCCAGCAGCCTCCGGGAGGATGGAAACACCATATATTTT; cdr3_aa: CASSLREDGNTIYF
clone_size: -; d_call: TRBD1; j_call: TRBJ2-2; v_call: TRBV4-2; cdr3_nt: TGTGCCAGCAGCCAAGGTTACAGGGGGCATACGAACACCGGGGAGCTGTTTTTT; cdr3_aa: CASSQGYRGHTNTGELFF
clone_size: -; d_call: TRBD1; j_call: TRBJ1-5; v_call: TRBV28; cdr3_nt: TGTGCCAGCAGTCCAGGGACAGTAAACAATCAGCCCCAGCATTTT; cdr3_aa: CASSPGTVNNQPQHF
clone_size: -; d_call: -; j_call: TRBJ1-1; v_call: TRBV19; cdr3_nt: TGTGCCAGTAGTACCCCCTTTGGACTGGACCCAACTGAAGCTTTCTTT; cdr3_aa: CASSTPFGLDPTEAFF
clone_size: -; d_call: -; j_call: TRBJ2-4; v_call: TRBV7-3; cdr3_nt: TGTGCCAGCAGCAGGGGGACGATGGACATTCAGTACTTC; cdr3_aa: CASSRGTMDIQYF
clone_size: -; d_call: -; j_call: TRBJ2-1; v_call: TRBV27; cdr3_nt: TGTGCCAGCAGTCCGACAGTATTAAATGAGCAGTTCTTC; cdr3_aa: CASSPTVLNEQFF
clone_size: -; d_call: TRBD1; j_call: TRBJ1-4; v_call: TRBV18; cdr3_nt: TGTGCCAGCTCACGTGGGACAGGGGTCTCGGGTGAAAAACTGTTTTTT; cdr3_aa: CASSRGTGVSGEKLFF
clone_size: -; d_call: -; j_call: TRBJ2-6; v_call: TRBV7-3; cdr3_nt: TGTGCCAGCAGCTCCGGGAGCTCTGGGGCCAACGTCCTGACTTTC; cdr3_aa: CASSSGSSGANVLTF
clone_size: medium-sized; d_call: -; j_call: TRBJ1-1; v_call: TRBV25-1; cdr3_nt: TGTGCCAGCGGACGGACAGCTGAAGCTTTCTTT; cdr3_aa: CASGRTAEAFF
clone_size: -; d_call: -; j_call: TRBJ1-2; v_call: TRBV2; cdr3_nt: TGTGCCAGCAGGGTGACTAAGGGCTACACCTTC; cdr3_aa: CASRVTKGYTF
clone_size: -; d_call: -; j_call: TRBJ2-5; v_call: TRBV6-6; cdr3_nt: TGTGCCAGCAGTAACCGACCAGGGGAGACCCAGTACTTC; cdr3_aa: CASSNRPGETQYF
clone_size: -; d_call: -; j_call: TRBJ2-1; v_call: TRBV7-6; cdr3_nt: TGTGCCAGCAGCCGTGAAGCGATCAATGAGCAGTTCTTC; cdr3_aa: CASSREAINEQFF
clone_size: -; d_call: TRBD1; j_call: TRBJ2-7; v_call: TRBV28; cdr3_nt: TGTGCCAGCAGTATTCAGGGACAGGCGTACTTC; cdr3_aa: CASSIQGQAYF
clone_size: -; d_call: -; j_call: TRBJ1-2; v_call: TRBV30; cdr3_nt: TGTGCCTGGAGTGCTTCCGGGGGTAGTTACTATGGCTACACCTTC; cdr3_aa: CAWSASGGSYYGYTF
clone_size: -; d_call: TRBD1; j_call: TRBJ1-5; v_call: TRBV25-1; cdr3_nt: TGTGCCAGCAGTGAATCTCATGGGACAGGGGGCGATCAGCCCCAGCATTTT; cdr3_aa: CASSESHGTGGDQPQHF
clone_size: -; d_call: -; j_call: TRBJ2-2; v_call: TRBV5-4; cdr3_nt: TGTGCCAGCAGCTCGGAGGAGACAACCGTCCGTGGGAACACCGGGGAGCTGTTTTTT; cdr3_aa: CASSSEETTVRGNTGELFF
clone_size: -; d_call: TRBD1; j_call: TRBJ2-7; v_call: TRBV7-9; cdr3_nt: TGTGCCAGCAGCATCCGGGACAGCCCCTACGAGCAGTACTTC; cdr3_aa: CASSIRDSPYEQYF
clone_size: -; d_call: TRBD1; j_call: TRBJ2-2; v_call: TRBV4-1; cdr3_nt: TGCGCCAGCAGCCAAGGGACAGGGGGCACCGGGGAGCTGTTTTTT; cdr3_aa: CASSQGTGGTGELFF
clone_size: -; d_call: TRBD2; j_call: TRBJ2-1; v_call: TRBV10-3; cdr3_nt: TGTGCCATCAGTGAGTTCGGAACTAGCGGGGGGAACAATGAGCAGTTCTTC; cdr3_aa: CAISEFGTSGGNNEQFF
clone_size: -; d_call: -; j_call: TRBJ2-3; v_call: TRBV7-9; cdr3_nt: TGTGCCAGCAGCTCTCCTCCCCAGGGCCCAGATACGCAGTATTTT; cdr3_aa: CASSSPPQGPDTQYF
clone_size: once; d_call: -; j_call: TRBJ1-3; v_call: TRBV5-1; cdr3_nt: TGCGCCAGCAGCGAGGCCCCCTCTGGAAACACCATATATTTT; cdr3_aa: CASSEAPSGNTIYF
clone_size: -; d_call: -; j_call: TRBJ2-5; v_call: TRBV5-1; cdr3_nt: TGCGCCAGCAGCTTGTCCGGGATCCAAGAGACCCAGTACTTC; cdr3_aa: CASSLSGIQETQYF
clone_size: -; d_call: TRBD2; j_call: TRBJ2-2; v_call: TRBV5-1; cdr3_nt: TGCGCCAGCAGCATGGGACTATCTGACACCGGGGAGCTGTTTTTT; cdr3_aa: CASSMGLSDTGELFF
clone_size: -; d_call: -; j_call: TRBJ1-2; v_call: TRBV10-1; cdr3_nt: TGCGCCAGCAGTGAGCAGCGGTCCTATGGCTACACCTTC; cdr3_aa: CASSEQRSYGYTF
clone_size: -; d_call: -; j_call: TRBJ2-5; v_call: TRBV5-1; cdr3_nt: TGCGCCAGCAGCGTCGACAGTTATCAAGAGACCCAGTACTTC; cdr3_aa: CASSVDSYQETQYF
clone_size: -; d_call: TRBD1; j_call: TRBJ2-5; v_call: TRBV29-1; cdr3_nt: TGCAGCGCCAACAGGGGGCGCGGGCAAGAGACCCAGTACTTC; cdr3_aa: CSANRGRGQETQYF
clone_size: once; d_call: TRBD1; j_call: TRBJ1-6; v_call: TRBV19; cdr3_nt: TGTGCCAGCCAGACAGGGGGCGCGGGAAACTCACCCCTCCACTTT; cdr3_aa: CASQTGGAGNSPLHF
clone_size: -; d_call: -; j_call: TRBJ2-4; v_call: TRBV6-6; cdr3_nt: TGTGCCAGCAGTCTTTCCTTGGGGCAAGGGGCGGACATTCAGTACTTC; cdr3_aa: CASSLSLGQGADIQYF
clone_size: -; d_call: -; j_call: TRBJ2-7; v_call: TRBV7-2; cdr3_nt: TGTGCCAGCAGCTTAACCGTTGACAGCACCTACGAGCAGTACTTC; cdr3_aa: CASSLTVDSTYEQYF
clone_size: -; d_call: -; j_call: TRBJ1-5; v_call: TRBV2; cdr3_nt: TGTGCCAGCCGACAGGAGGTCGTCCAGCCCCAGCATTTT; cdr3_aa: CASRQEVVQPQHF
clone_size: -; d_call: -; j_call: TRBJ2-2; v_call: TRBV4-2; cdr3_nt: TGTGCCAGCAGCCAATCCGGGACTCCAAACACCGGGGAGCTGTTTTTT; cdr3_aa: CASSQSGTPNTGELFF
clone_size: -; d_call: -; j_call: TRBJ2-7; v_call: TRBV27; cdr3_nt: TGTGCCAGCAGTAGGGGCCCGCGTTACGAGCAGTACTTC; cdr3_aa: CASSRGPRYEQYF
clone_size: -; d_call: TRBD1; j_call: TRBJ2-2; v_call: TRBV19; cdr3_nt: TGTGCCAGTGGGACAGGGGGCTCTACCGGGGAGCTGTTTTTT; cdr3_aa: CASGTGGSTGELFF
clone_size: -; d_call: -; j_call: TRBJ2-7; v_call: TRBV29-1; cdr3_nt: TGCAGCGTTCAGGGATCCTACGAGCAGTACTTC; cdr3_aa: CSVQGSYEQYF
clone_size: few; d_call: -; j_call: TRBJ2-7; v_call: TRBV5-1; cdr3_nt: TGCGCCAGCAGCTTTGGCGCGGGGGCCATGTACGAGCAGTACTTC; cdr3_aa: CASSFGAGAMYEQYF
clone_size: -; d_call: TRBD2; j_call: TRBJ2-7; v_call: TRBV5-4; cdr3_nt: TGTGCCAGCAGCTTGTCGACTAGCGCCTCCGAGCAGTACTTC; cdr3_aa: CASSLSTSASEQYF